This T cell receptor beta chain is from a study of STAT3 mutations in large granular lymphocyte leukemia. The wider study: More than half of T-LGLL patients received immunosuppressive therapy.

This CDR3 contains 10 residues. Germline V CDR1 and CDR2: DFQATT, SNEGSKA (reference sequence). V lost 0 bases and J lost 8, with 5 bases in between. Libraries were prepared by immunoSEQ multiplex PCR; TCRdb keeps only in-frame clonotypes and omits some of them. Of 2,000 to 2,500 clones in the sample, 22% were seen once. Whole-study findings and limits: In about 30% of the 18 patients, new TCR clonotypes emerged after therapy. Every T-cell large granular lymphocyte leukemia patient had at least one immunodominant TCR beta clonotype.

Comment on this clone: Its target is not known.

The source material was peripheral blood mononuclear cells. This rearrangement joins TRBV20-1 to TRBJ2-7; no clear D. This clonotype originated in a man between 60 and 75 years old with T-cell large granular lymphocyte leukemia. Some clones in this sample may be carry-over from other donors' samples. The DNA for the CDR3 is TGCAGTGCTAGAGATACCCAGCAGTACGTC. It translates to CSARDTQQYV.